The T cell receptor beta chain under discussion was sequenced for a study of cytomegalovirus exposure and HLA in healthy donors. About the research overall: Among 150 million to 200 million T cells, an earlier analysis found roughly 100 million unique TCR beta sequences. Of the donors genotyped, about 390 in all, 81% fell in the Caucasian-associated ancestry cluster. Overall study findings and caveats: The study found most TCR sequences rare, yet found some public TCRs in many donors.

It was with 60 Vbeta and 13 Jbeta primers that the PCR ran. TCRdb's table, derived via immunoSEQ multiplex PCR, lists solely in-frame clones and lacks some. The sample has roughly 100,000 clones, about 80% seen once. The ends lost 6 bases at V and 5 bases at J; junction bases unmatched: 13. The germline CDR1 and CDR2 sequences are SNHLY and FYNNEI. The CDR3 totals 16 residues. This clone was seen a single time. Its cognate antigen is unknown. The J gene is TRBJ2-5, the V gene TRBV2, with 9 bases fitting TRBD2. Sequenced sample: PBMCs. The sequence came from a woman between 40 and 55 years old in good health and CMV-seronegative. The CDR3 sequence: CASRSGWRGGEETQYF. The CDR3 DNA reads as TGTGCCAGCAGAAGCGGGTGGCGGGGGGGCGAGGAGACCCAGTACTTC.